This TCR beta chain came from a study of patients and donors after allogeneic stem cell transplantation. The CDR3 loop spans 16 amino acids. Germline V gives CDR1 KGHSH, CDR2 LQKENI. Deletions cut 1 base from V and 1 base from J, with 13 bases between. TCRdb reanalysed the RT-PCR reads using MiXCR and keeps one entry per CDR3 protein. The table includes roughly 880,000 distinct CDR3 sequences, 15% to 20% detected once. The clonotype originates from a human donor who was either an allogeneic HSCT recipient or a stem cell or donor lymphocyte infusion donor (not recorded which). It is not recorded whose cells these are; they may come from a transplant donor. The sample comprised blood, either unsorted or a sorted T cell fraction (not recorded which). The chain uses TRBV18 and TRBJ1-1, with D perhaps matching TRBD1 (5 bases). The CDR3 protein is CASSPRRFTGNTEAFF. Written as DNA, the CDR3 is TGTGCCAGCTCACCACGAAGGTTTACAGGGAACACTGAAGCTTTCTTT.